Below are 31 T cell receptor beta chains sequenced from a single sample in a study of Ad26.COV2.S vaccination and SARS-CoV-2 variants. The table came from immunoSEQ multiplex PCR; TCRdb's copy has only in-frame clones and leaves some out. The table shows under 150,000 clones, with 86% occurring only once. Sequenced material: peripheral blood, taken after recovery from COVID-19. These receptors were obtained from a human donor who had recovered from COVID-19.

The chain is built from TRBV19 and TRBJ2-5; D is uncertain. The V end was cut by 5 bases, the J end by 4 bases, with 11 bases between. Germline lookup yields CDR1 LNHDA and CDR2 SQIVND (reference sequence). CDR3 size: 13 residues. This CDR3 is CASSAVFPETQYF. Written as DNA, the CDR3 is TGTGCCAGTAGTGCGGTCTTCCCAGAGACCCAGTACTTC.

This chain links TRBV24-1 with TRBJ1-2; perhaps TRBD1 as D (5 bases). V was clipped by 4 bases and J by 2 bases, with 10 bases between them. CDR1 KGHDR and CDR2 SFDVKD come from the germline V gene. CDR3 length equals 14 residues. CDR3 loop: CATSDPGRNYGYTF. The CDR3 DNA sequence: TGTGCCACCAGTGACCCGGGACGAAACTATGGCTACACCTTC.

V and J are TRBV28 and TRBJ2-7; D is tentatively TRBD1 or TRBD2 (6 bases each). V was pared by 3 bases and J by 4 bases, with 16 bases between. Looked up from germline, CDR1 is MDHEN and CDR2 is SYDVKM. The CDR3 consists of 15 residues. The CDR3 sequence is CASSFPGGARYEQYF. The DNA of the CDR3 is TGTGCCAGCAGTTTCCCCGGGGGCGCGAGGTACGAGCAGTACTTC. Drawing the rest from reference TRBV28 and TRBJ2-7, the complete variable domain is DVKVTQSSRYLVKRTGEKVFLECVQDMDHENMFWYRQDPGLGLRLIYFSYDVKMKEKGDIPEGYSVSREKKERFSLILESASTNQTSMYLCASSFPGGARYEQYFGPGTRLTVT.

This clone has more than one count but fewer than ten. The chain uses TRBV29-1 and TRBJ2-2; possibly TRBD1 for D (6 bases). Trimming left V 7 bases short and J 0 bases short, with 21 bases between. Germline V gene data show CDR1 as SQVTM and CDR2 as ANQGSEA. The CDR3 is 17 amino acids. CDR3 residues: CSARQVETPANTGELFF. The CDR3 nucleotides are TGCAGCGCGAGACAGGTCGAGACTCCCGCGAACACCGGGGAGCTGTTTTTT.

This chain links TRBV9 with TRBJ1-1; a weak D match, TRBD1 (5 bases). This CDR3 region has 13 residues. Germline CDR1 SGDLS, CDR2 YYNGEE. V was cut by 4 bases and J by 0 bases, with 7 bases left in between. CDR3 DNA: TGTGCCAGCAGCCCGACAGTGAACACTGAAGCTTTCTTT. It encodes CASSPTVNTEAFF.

This clone has a single count. The rearrangement links TRBV20-1 to TRBJ1-5; D unresolved. CDR1 and CDR2 from the germline V gene are DFQATT and SNEGSKA (reference sequence). V lost 3 bases and J lost 0, with 9 bases in between. The CDR3 has 14 residues. The CDR3 sequence: CSASSLYSNQPQHF. CDR3 coding DNA: TGCAGTGCTAGTTCACTTTATAGCAATCAGCCCCAGCATTTT.

The CDR3 DNA follows: TGTGCCAGCAGTTACGGGCAGGTGAACACTGAAGCTTTCTTT. Amino acid sequence: CASSYGQVNTEAFF. The chain links TRBV6-2 or TRBV6-3 to TRBJ1-1; D is undetermined. The CDR3 runs 14 residues. Germline loops: CDR1 MNHEY, CDR2 SVGEGT. Deletions cut 2 bases from V and 0 bases from J, with 7 bases between.

This sequence joins TRBV28 and TRBJ1-1; maybe TRBD1 (6 bases). With 5 bases removed from V and 2 bases from J, the gap between germline ends came to 15 bases. The CDR3 runs 15 residues. Germline V gene sequence: CDR1 MDHEN, CDR2 SYDVKM. CDR3 in DNA: TGTGCCAGCAGTGGGTGGACAGAGAAAAACACTGAAGCTTTCTTT. Protein product: CASSGWTEKNTEAFF.

The CDR3 region is CASSLMAGAYNEQFF. In DNA form, the CDR3 reads TGTGCCAGCAGTTTAATGGCGGGGGCCTACAATGAGCAGTTCTTC. The chain employs TRBV27 and TRBJ2-1; 7 bases match TRBD2. This CDR3 contains 15 residues. In germline, CDR1 is MNHEY, CDR2 SMNVEV (reference sequence). The trim removed 2 bases at V and 2 bases at J, leaving 3 bases unmatched.

The chain uses TRBV7-9 and TRBJ1-5, with D unclear. CDR1 and CDR2 (germline): SEHNR, FQNEAQ (reference sequence). The length of the CDR3 is 13 residues. Trimming pared 5 bases from V and 11 bases from J, leaving 16 bases between. The CDR3 bases are TGTGCCAGCAGCCCGACGGGTTTCTCGACCCAGCATTTT. Translating gives CASSPTGFSTQHF.

The V gene is TRBV24-1, the J gene TRBJ2-7; TRBD1 matches at 9 bases. Per germline, CDR1 KGHDR and CDR2 SFDVKD. Trimming removed 4 bases from V and 5 bases from J; junction bases left unmatched: 11. The CDR3 has 16 amino acids. CDR3 sequence: CATSDSPGQGLHEQYF. In nucleotides, the CDR3 is TGTGCCACCAGTGACTCTCCGGGACAGGGTCTCCACGAGCAGTACTTC.

This clone was detected once. CDR3 bases: TGTGCCACCTCGACAGGGTTAGGTGGCTACACCTTC. This codes for CATSTGLGGYTF. The V gene is TRBV6-5, the J gene TRBJ1-2; 7 bases map to TRBD1. V lost 10 bases, J lost 7 bases, and 9 bases stayed unmatched. The CDR3 runs 12 residues. Per the germline V gene, CDR1 is MNHEY and CDR2 is SVGAGI.

The V and J genes are TRBV4-3 and TRBJ1-1; 8 bases are shared with TRBD1. This CDR3 is built from 14 residues. Germline CDR1 is LGHNA and CDR2 is YSLEER. Trimming took 0 bases from V and 5 from J; bases not matched to a gene: 2. The CDR3 spells CASSQETGDTEAFF. The CDR3 coding sequence is TGCGCCAGCAGCCAAGAGACAGGGGATACTGAAGCTTTCTTT.

The chain has TRBV2 and TRBJ2-7; TRBD1 matches 8 bases. V trimming: 5 bases; J trimming: 3 bases; junction bases outside the gene matches: 24. From germline, CDR1 is SNHLY and CDR2 FYNNEI. The CDR3 has 20 residues. The CDR3 nucleotides read TGTGCCAGCAGTCGTCGGCAGGGGGCAGGAGAGGGATTGTCTAACTACGAGCAGTACTTC. As protein: CASSRRQGAGEGLSNYEQYF.

This chain connects TRBV5-6 to TRBJ2-7; TRBD1 matches 7 bases. Losses at the gene ends were 2 bases for V and 2 bases for J; bases not matched to a gene: 1. The CDR3 is 13 residues long. CDR1 SGHDT and CDR2 YYEEEE come from the germline V gene. DNA for the CDR3: TGTGCCAGCAGCTTCGGACAGGCCTACGAGCAGTACTTC. Its translation is CASSFGQAYEQYF. Full variable domain (remainder filled in from reference TRBV5-6 and TRBJ2-7): DAGVTQSPTHLIKTRGQQVTLRCSPKSGHDTVSWYQQALGQGPQFIFQYYEEEERQRGNFPDRFSGHQFPNYSSELNVNALLLGDSALYLCASSFGQAYEQYFGPGTRLTVT.

The J gene is TRBJ1-2, the V gene TRBV2; TRBD1 aligns across 7 bases. V was clipped by 6 bases and J by 8 bases; unmatched bases: 9. The V gene's germline CDR1 is SNHLY and CDR2 FYNNEI. The CDR3 extends over 13 amino acids. CDR3 in DNA: TGTGCCAGCAGCCGGACAGGCCCAGGGGGCTACACCTTC. Its translation is CASSRTGPGGYTF.

This clone showed up just once. V and J are TRBV7-2 and TRBJ1-1; D gene ambiguous. V lost 1 base, J lost 2 bases, and 8 bases lay in between. The CDR3 spans 14 residues. Germline CDR1 and CDR2: SGHTA and FQGNSA. This chain's CDR3 is CASSLDSRNTEAFF. The CDR3 DNA sequence: TGTGCCAGCAGCTTAGATTCCAGAAACACTGAAGCTTTCTTT.

The V call is TRBV4-1, the J call TRBJ1-5; a possible D gene is TRBD1 (5 bases). The CDR3 runs 13 residues. Trimming pared 2 bases from V and 12 bases from J, leaving 14 bases between. Germline V lookup: CDR1 MGHRA, CDR2 YSYEKL. The DNA of the CDR3 is TGCGCCAGCAGCCAATTTGGGGACCTATACCAGCATTTT. This encodes CASSQFGDLYQHF.

V is TRBV28 and J is TRBJ2-1, with D possibly matching TRBD1 (5 bases). Trimming shortened V by 5 bases and J by 15 bases, and 17 bases separated the two germline ends. Looked up from germline, CDR1 is MDHEN and CDR2 is SYDVKM. This CDR3 spans 12 amino acids. The CDR3 is CASSPDSRLSFF. The CDR3 DNA is TGTGCCAGCAGTCCAGACAGTAGGTTGTCGTTCTTC.

The V gene is TRBV4-1, the J gene TRBJ2-2; D assignment may be TRBD1 or TRBD2 (5 bases each). This CDR3 spans 16 amino acids. Trimming shortened V by 5 bases and J by 2 bases, and 15 bases separated the two germline ends. The V gene's germline CDR1 is MGHRA and CDR2 YSYEKL. The CDR3 DNA follows: TGCGCCAGCAGCGGCTGGGACGGGAAAAACACCGGGGAGCTGTTTTTT. This translates into CASSGWDGKNTGELFF.

The CDR3 loop is CASSPPVYTGGDTEAFF. Written as DNA, the CDR3 is TGTGCCAGCTCACCACCGGTTTATACAGGGGGGGACACTGAAGCTTTCTTT. This chain uses TRBV18 with TRBJ1-1; 8 positions agree with TRBD1. Germline loops: CDR1 KGHSH, CDR2 LQKENI. This CDR3 region has 17 residues. With V trimmed by 0 bases and J by 3 bases, 9 bases remained unmatched.

The chain employs TRBV14 and TRBJ2-1; 10 nucleotides align to TRBD2. This CDR3 has 16 amino acids. The V gene's germline CDR1 is SGHDN and CDR2 FVKESK. The trim removed 2 bases at V and 4 bases at J, leaving 5 bases unmatched. CDR3: CASSQTAGGLYNEQFF. CDR3 nucleotides: TGTGCCAGCAGCCAAACAGCGGGGGGGCTGTACAATGAGCAGTTCTTC. The full variable domain, rest sourced from reference TRBV14 and TRBJ2-1, is EAGVTQFPSHSVIEKGQTVTLRCDPISGHDNLYWYRRVMGKEIKFLLHFVKESKQDESGMPNNRFLAERTGGTYSTLKVQPAELEDSGVYFCASSQTAGGLYNEQFFGPGTRLTVL.

The genes are TRBV4-1 and TRBJ2-6; possible D gene TRBD1, 6 bases. Trimming took off 5 bases at V and 4 bases at J, with 15 bases between the two ends. This CDR3 comprises 16 residues. CDR1 MGHRA and CDR2 YSYEKL come from the germline V gene. The CDR3 here is CASSITHRAGANVLTF. DNA for the CDR3: TGCGCCAGCAGCATTACCCACAGGGCCGGGGCCAACGTCCTGACTTTC.

This clone was detected once. The chain employs TRBV19 and TRBJ1-4; D uncertain. Germline CDR1 LNHDA, CDR2 SQIVND (reference sequence). The ends were cut back, 4 bases at V and 7 bases at J, with 10 bases in the middle. This CDR3 contains 13 residues. CDR3 region: CASSKHWGEKLFF. The CDR3 bases are TGTGCCAGTAGTAAACATTGGGGTGAAAAACTGTTTTTT.

The chain employs TRBV7-9 and TRBJ1-5; TRBD1 might be the D (5 bases). Trimming pared 4 bases from V and 0 bases from J, leaving 13 bases between. In germline, CDR1 is SEHNR, CDR2 FQNEAQ (reference sequence). This CDR3 has 16 amino acids. CDR3 amino acids: CASSWGRTDSNQPQHF. The CDR3, as DNA: TGTGCCAGCAGCTGGGGACGTACAGATAGCAATCAGCCCCAGCATTTT.

The rearrangement joins TRBV2 to TRBJ2-3, with TRBD2 matching over 9 bases. This CDR3 spans 17 amino acids. CDR1 is SNHLY, CDR2 FYNNEI, per germline. V shed 0 bases, J shed 4 bases, and the junction held 8 bases outside the gene matches. The CDR3 loop reads CASSEASASGESDTQYF. The CDR3 DNA follows: TGTGCCAGCAGTGAAGCGTCGGCTAGCGGGGAATCAGATACGCAGTATTTT. Supplemented by reference TRBV2 and TRBJ2-3, the full variable domain reads EPEVTQTPSHQVTQMGQEVILRCVPISNHLYFYWYRQILGQKVEFLVSFYNNEISEKSEIFDDQFSVERPDGSNFTLKIRSTKLEDSAMYFCASSEASASGESDTQYFGPGTRLTVL.

The V gene is TRBV9, the J gene TRBJ2-3; the D gene is possibly TRBD2 (5 bases). V lost 0 bases and J 4 bases, leaving 18 bases between the germline ends. Germline loops: CDR1 SGDLS, CDR2 YYNGEE. The CDR3 consists of 17 residues. CDR3 loop: CASSVEAATVGADTQYF. The DNA for the CDR3 is TGTGCCAGCAGCGTAGAAGCGGCAACCGTCGGGGCAGATACGCAGTATTTT.

In its sample, this clone was seen a few times. At one end the junction does not follow the germline gene, possibly because of a read error. The chain has TRBV13 and TRBJ1-2; 11 bases fit TRBD1. Germline CDR1 PRHDT, CDR2 FYEKMQ (reference sequence). This CDR3 region has 15 residues. CDR3 bases: TGTGCCAGCAGCGTAGGACAGGGGGCTAAGGACGGCTACACCTTC. Protein sequence: CASSVGQGAKDGYTF.

V gene TRBV4-3 combines with J gene TRBJ1-2; D unclear. Germline assignment: CDR1 LGHNA and CDR2 YSLEER. The V gene lost 0 bases and the J gene lost 7 bases, with 15 bases spanning the gap. The CDR3 sequence is 15 residues long. This chain's CDR3 is CASSQEYGLVAGYTF. In DNA form, the CDR3 reads TGCGCCAGCAGCCAAGAATACGGCCTCGTGGCTGGCTACACCTTC.

The chain joins TRBV3-1 (or the pseudogene TRBV3-2) to TRBJ1-1, with a possible D match to TRBD1 (5 bases). V was clipped by 3 bases and J by 8 bases, with 25 bases between them. This CDR3 spans 17 amino acids. Germline V gives CDR1 LGHDT, CDR2 YNNKEL (reference sequence). DNA for the CDR3: TGTGCCAGCAGCCACTTCGGGATCTCTCTAGGGGTCGGGGAAGCTTTCTTT. It yields the protein CASSHFGISLGVGEAFF.

The gene calls are TRBV19 and TRBJ1-1, with D possibly TRBD1 on 6 matching bases. The CDR3 has 12 residues. Deletions cut 10 bases from V and 4 bases from J, with 13 bases between. CDR1 LNHDA and CDR2 SQIVND come from the germline V gene (reference sequence). CDR3 sequence: CATQGFGTEAFF. CDR3 bases: TGTGCCACCCAGGGGTTCGGCACTGAAGCTTTCTTT.